These T cell receptor beta chains were read from a single sample in a study of cytomegalovirus exposure and HLA in healthy donors. The table came from immunoSEQ multiplex PCR; TCRdb's copy has only in-frame clones and leaves some out. The profile shows about 140,000 clones, approximately 82% of them singletons. The specimen sequenced was PBMCs. All receptors come from a woman aged 40 to 50 in good health and CMV-seronegative. Both conserved end residues are part of each CDR3. A D gene is named only where the DNA matches it firmly. Part of the rows lack a size; the others show once, few, many or a class for expanded clones.

size	D	J	V	CDR3	DNA
-	TRBD2	TRBJ2-3	TRBV27	CASSGGFSTDTQYF	TGTGCCAGCTCGGGGGGGTTTAGCACAGATACGCAGTATTTT
-	TRBD2	TRBJ2-1	TRBV15	CATSRGVAGNPSYNEQFF	TGTGCCACCAGCAGAGGTGTAGCGGGCAACCCCTCTTACAATGAGCAGTTCTTC
once	-	TRBJ2-1	TRBV18	CASSPPNGRVGHEQFF	TGTGCCAGCTCACCACCGAACGGGAGAGTCGGGCATGAGCAGTTCTTC
-	-	TRBJ2-5	TRBV10-1	CASSERLLQETQYF	TGCGCCAGCAGTGAGCGACTATTGCAAGAGACCCAGTACTTC
-	-	TRBJ2-7	TRBV5-1	CASSLDGQSYEQYF	TGCGCCAGCAGCTTGGATGGGCAGTCCTACGAGCAGTACTTC
-	-	TRBJ2-7	TRBV11-2	CASSLQLSSYEQYF	TGTGCCAGCAGCTTACAACTTAGTTCCTACGAGCAGTACTTC
-	-	TRBJ1-4	TRBV9	CASSVLGASEKLFF	TGTGCCAGCAGCGTTTTGGGGGCCAGTGAAAAACTGTTTTTT
-	TRBD1	TRBJ1-2	TRBV28	CASCTGGYGYTF	TGTGCCAGTTGCACAGGGGGCTATGGCTACACCTTC
once	TRBD2	TRBJ2-1	TRBV6-6	CASSYWEGVFYEQFF	TGTGCCAGCAGTTACTGGGAGGGCGTCTTCTATGAGCAGTTCTTC
-	-	TRBJ1-2	TRBV28	CASSLTQASSNYGYTF	TGTGCCAGCAGTTTAACACAGGCGTCTTCTAACTATGGCTACACCTTC
-	TRBD1	TRBJ2-5	TRBV19	CASSTGQAQETQYF	TGTGCCAGTAGTACGGGACAGGCCCAAGAGACCCAGTACTTC
-	TRBD1	TRBJ2-7	TRBV6-5	CASSYSMGQGNEQYF	TGTGCCAGCAGTTACTCGATGGGACAGGGTAACGAGCAGTACTTC
-	-	TRBJ2-3	TRBV25-1	CASSELLATDTQYF	TGTGCCAGCAGTGAATTATTAGCGACAGATACGCAGTATTTT
-	-	TRBJ2-7	TRBV10-3	CAISEDSSAYEQYF	TGTGCCATCAGCGAAGACAGTTCCGCCTACGAGCAGTACTTC
-	-	TRBJ2-7	TRBV4-3	CASSQDFLGYFSEQYF	TGCGCCAGCAGCCAAGATTTCCTGGGCTATTTCTCCGAGCAGTACTTC
-	-	TRBJ2-3	TRBV5-4	CASSSHSADTQYF	TGTGCCAGCAGCTCCCATTCGGCAGATACGCAGTATTTT
-	-	TRBJ1-1	TRBV19	CASSIHWVRGGRVNTEAFF	TGTGCCAGTAGTATACATTGGGTTCGAGGCGGCAGGGTTAACACTGAAGCTTTCTTT
-	TRBD1	TRBJ2-2	TRBV7-2	CASDRVGTGELFF	TGTGCCAGCGACAGGGTCGGCACCGGGGAGCTGTTTTTT
-	TRBD2	TRBJ2-3	TRBV4-3	CASSQISGRASDTQYF	TGCGCCAGCAGCCAGATTAGCGGGAGGGCCTCAGATACGCAGTATTTT
-	-	TRBJ1-6	TRBV6-6	CASSGGNSPLHF	TGTGCCAGCAGTGGAGGAAATTCACCCCTCCACTTT
-	TRBD1	TRBJ2-1	TRBV11-2	CASSSRGPSSYNEQFF	TGTGCCAGCAGCTCCAGGGGGCCTAGCTCCTACAATGAGCAGTTCTTC
-	TRBD2	TRBJ2-1	TRBV28	CASSRERGLVYNEQFF	TGTGCCAGCAGTCGGGAGCGGGGGCTAGTCTACAATGAGCAGTTCTTC
-	-	TRBJ2-7	TRBV11-2	CASSLGPRVQEQYF	TGTGCCAGCAGCTTAGGGCCCAGGGTACAAGAGCAGTACTTC
-	TRBD2	TRBJ2-7	TRBV7-8	CASSPRGAGGTYEQYF	TGTGCCAGCAGCCCTAGAGGGGCGGGAGGGACCTACGAGCAGTACTTC
-	-	TRBJ1-1	TRBV7-9	CASLPELRSAEAFF	TGTGCCAGCCTCCCCGAACTCCGGAGCGCTGAAGCTTTCTTT
-	-	TRBJ2-7	TRBV7-9	CASSLPGREAHEQYF	TGTGCCAGCAGCCTCCCGGGCAGGGAGGCCCACGAGCAGTACTTC
-	-	TRBJ2-7	TRBV5-6	CASSYPEGPVDEQYF	TGTGCCAGCAGCTATCCGGAGGGCCCGGTGGATGAGCAGTACTTC
once	-	TRBJ1-2	TRBV20-1	CSALGTGYTF	TGCAGTGCTCTAGGAACTGGCTACACCTTC
-	TRBD1	TRBJ1-2	TRBV2	CARNRFAGQGAGGYTF	TGTGCCAGGAATAGGTTCGCGGGACAGGGGGCTGGTGGCTACACCTTC
-	-	TRBJ1-2	TRBV28	CASSLPGYGYTF	TGTGCCAGCAGTTTACCAGGGTACGGCTACACCTTC
once	-	TRBJ2-7	TRBV18	CASSDMGSRDEQYF	TGTGCCAGCTCGGACATGGGGTCAAGGGACGAGCAGTACTTC
-	TRBD1	TRBJ2-5	TRBV7-2	CASSAGTGLGGTQYF	TGTGCCAGCAGCGCGGGGACAGGGTTGGGGGGGACCCAGTACTTC
-	TRBD1	TRBJ2-1	TRBV9	CASSGTGSNEQFF	TGTGCCAGCAGCGGGACAGGGAGCAATGAGCAGTTCTTC
-	-	TRBJ2-7	TRBV5-4	CASSPNRGGYEQYF	TGTGCCAGCAGCCCCAACCGTGGGGGGTACGAGCAGTACTTC
-	-	TRBJ1-5	TRBV19	CASRAQYSNQPQHF	TGTGCCAGTAGGGCACAGTATAGCAATCAGCCCCAGCATTTT
-	TRBD1	TRBJ2-7	TRBV4-2	CASSPTEGQGIYEQYF	TGTGCCAGCAGCCCCACCGAGGGACAGGGTATCTACGAGCAGTACTTC
-	-	TRBJ1-2	TRBV7-2	CASSLARGGEPGYTF	TGTGCCAGCAGCTTAGCCCGCGGGGGGGAGCCTGGCTACACCTTC
once	TRBD2	TRBJ2-5	TRBV27	CASSLLAVGPLGTQYF	TGTGCCAGCAGTTTACTAGCGGTCGGACCCTTGGGGACCCAGTACTTC
-	-	TRBJ1-6	TRBV19	CASSGPGLVSSPLHF	TGTGCCAGTAGTGGTCCAGGGCTAGTCAGCTCACCCCTCCACTTT
-	-	TRBJ2-3	TRBV9	CASSVDYFPDTQYF	TGTGCCAGCAGCGTTGACTACTTCCCAGATACGCAGTATTTT
-	TRBD1	TRBJ1-1	TRBV7-9	CASSSPRTGGYTEAFF	TGTGCCAGCAGCTCCCCACGGACAGGGGGCTACACTGAAGCTTTCTTT
-	-	TRBJ1-3	TRBV4-3	CASSQSPDISGNTIYF	TGCGCCAGCAGCCAGTCGCCAGACATCTCTGGAAACACCATATATTTT
-	-	TRBJ2-7	TRBV28	CASSPPGHFDEQYF	TGTGCCAGCAGTCCTCCGGGACATTTCGACGAGCAGTACTTC
-	-	TRBJ2-7	TRBV27	CASSRVYEQYF	TGTGCCAGCAGCCGCGTATACGAGCAGTACTTC
-	TRBD1	TRBJ2-3	TRBV18	CASSPNGQGPDTQYF	TGTGCCAGCTCACCGAATGGACAGGGGCCGGATACGCAGTATTTT
-	-	TRBJ1-4	TRBV7-9	CASSSTGLTNEKLFF	TGTGCCAGCAGCTCGACGGGATTAACGAATGAAAAACTGTTTTTT
-	TRBD1	TRBJ1-6	TRBV5-4	CASRVGQDFGTPLHF	TGTGCCAGCAGGGTCGGACAGGATTTCGGAACACCCCTCCACTTT
once	TRBD1	TRBJ1-1	TRBV18	CASSPLTGAIFVTEAFF	TGTGCCAGCTCACCACTGACAGGGGCGATCTTCGTCACTGAAGCTTTCTTT
-	-	TRBJ2-1	TRBV7-9	CASSLSAVIYNEQFF	TGTGCCAGCAGCCTGAGCGCGGTGATCTACAATGAGCAGTTCTTC
-	-	TRBJ2-7	TRBV7-9	CASSLGGDLYEQYF	TGTGCCAGCAGCTTAGGGGGAGATCTCTACGAGCAGTACTTC
-	TRBD1	TRBJ2-3	TRBV7-2	CASCPGGISTDTQYF	TGTGCCAGCTGCCCAGGGGGTATAAGCACAGATACGCAGTATTTT
-	TRBD1	TRBJ2-7	TRBV27	CASSPLMTGSHEQYF	TGTGCCAGCAGTCCCTTGATGACAGGGTCCCACGAGCAGTACTTC
-	-	TRBJ2-3	TRBV7-3	CASSLGEVQYF	TGTGCCAGCAGCTTAGGGGAGGTGCAGTATTTT